The 18 T cell receptor beta chains given below trace back to one sample, sequenced in a study of beta chain features in type 1 diabetes. Every isolated RNA sample was fully reverse transcribed, so sequencing captured expressed TCRB transcripts. Repertoires were generated with immunoSEQ multiplex PCR, while TCRdb's copy carries only in-frame clones and drops some. The sample carries about 930,000 clones, 17% recorded once. Sequenced sample: naive CD4+ T cells from blood. All receptors derive from a woman aged 18-35 years in good health.

This clone has more than one count but fewer than ten. The V gene is TRBV20-1, the J gene TRBJ2-1; the D gene is possibly TRBD2 (6 bases). There are 11 residues in the CDR3. Trimming removed 6 bases from V and 15 bases from J, with 18 bases in between. Germline V gene sequence: CDR1 DFQATT, CDR2 SNEGSKA (reference sequence). The CDR3 DNA reads TGCAGTGCCCCCAAATTCAGGGAGGTGTTCTTC. Protein sequence: CSAPKFREVFF.

This clone was counted between two and nine times. The rearrangement links TRBV29-1 to TRBJ1-2; 9 bases match TRBD1. CDR1 SQVTM and CDR2 ANQGSEA come from the germline V gene. This CDR3 contains 11 residues. J lost 8 bases, V lost 7 bases, and 5 bases had no gene match. The CDR3 loop reads CSGTGGAGYTF. DNA for the CDR3: TGCAGCGGCACAGGGGGCGCGGGCTACACCTTC.

This clone was recorded a few times. The V call is TRBV29-1, the J call TRBJ2-7; D is possibly TRBD2 (6 bases). V was clipped by 2 bases and J by 7 bases, with 18 bases between them. The germline V gene has CDR1 SQVTM and CDR2 ANQGSEA. The CDR3 sequence is 14 residues long. The CDR3 DNA reads TGCAGCGTTGAAACTTTCGGTGGACTAAGTGAGCAGTACTTC. Its protein product is CSVETFGGLSEQYF.

The chain uses TRBV19 and TRBJ1-2; D unresolved. This CDR3 region has 12 residues. The germline V and J ends were trimmed by 7 bases and 8 bases, with 14 bases remaining between them. Germline-derived CDR1 and CDR2 are LNHDA and SQIVND (reference sequence). CDR3 in amino acids: CASNTRSGGYTF. CDR3 DNA: TGTGCCAGTAACACACGAAGCGGAGGCTACACCTTC.

This chain joins TRBV2 and TRBJ2-1; the match to TRBD1 covers 7 bases. This CDR3 is built from 14 residues. Germline values: CDR1 SNHLY, CDR2 FYNNEI. V was pared by 7 bases and J by 1 base, with 4 bases of the junction left unmatched. The DNA of the CDR3 is TGTGCCAGCAAACGGGACAGATCCTACAATGAGCAGTTCTTC. It yields the protein CASKRDRSYNEQFF.

CDR3 amino acids: CATSRAMAIPDLQQFF. The CDR3 coding sequence is TGTGCCACCAGCAGAGCAATGGCTATTCCCGACCTTCAGCAGTTCTTC. The gene calls are TRBV15 and TRBJ2-1; no firm D call. Germline CDR1 reads LNHNV; CDR2 reads YYDKDF (reference sequence). Trimming shortened V by 1 base and J by 11 bases, and 21 bases separated the two germline ends. The CDR3 has 16 residues.

This chain links TRBV28 with TRBJ2-7; the D is unclear. V lost 5 bases and J lost 4, with 15 bases in between. The germline V gene has CDR1 MDHEN and CDR2 SYDVKM. CDR3 length: 14 amino acids. DNA for the CDR3: TGTGCCAGCAGTAGGTTGGGCACCGTGTACGAGCAGTACTTC. The encoded protein is CASSRLGTVYEQYF.

V and J are TRBV4-1 and TRBJ2-2; TRBD2 aligns across 12 bases. This CDR3 contains 19 residues. Germline lookup yields CDR1 MGHRA and CDR2 YSYEKL. J was trimmed by 8 bases and V by 0 bases; bases with no gene match: 13. The CDR3 is CASSQEVPVLAGGRGELFF. The CDR3 DNA is TGCGCCAGCAGCCAAGAGGTCCCTGTCCTAGCGGGAGGGCGTGGGGAGCTGTTTTTT.

This clone has just a few counts. The chain has TRBV2 and TRBJ2-2; D uncertain. This CDR3 is 12 amino acids long. Trimming took 6 bases from V and 8 from J, leaving 10 bases between them. Germline V CDR1 and CDR2: SNHLY, FYNNEI. CDR3: CASSLILGELFF. The CDR3 DNA reads TGTGCCAGCAGCCTTATATTAGGGGAGCTGTTTTTT.

V gene TRBV5-6 combines with J gene TRBJ2-3, with 8 bases fitting TRBD1. The CDR3 has 15 residues. Trimming took 0 bases from V and 3 from J; bases not matched to a gene: 3. Per the germline V gene, CDR1 is SGHDT and CDR2 is YYEEEE. CDR3 residues: CASSLGTGKTDTQYF. The CDR3 DNA reads as TGTGCCAGCAGCTTGGGGACAGGGAAGACAGATACGCAGTATTTT.

The chain joins TRBV4-2 to TRBJ2-1; 12 positions agree with TRBD2. Germline V CDR1 and CDR2: LGHNA, YNFKEQ. CDR3 length: 16 residues. J was trimmed by 5 bases and V by 3 bases; bases with no gene match: 5. CDR3 coding DNA: TGTGCCAGCAGCCACGCGGGACTAGCGGGTGACAATGAGCAGTTCTTC. Its protein product is CASSHAGLAGDNEQFF.

As for this clone: Other DNA sequences within the sample encode an identical CDR3. The CDR3 DNA reads TGTGCCAGCAGCTTGAACAGAGGGAACACCGGGGAGCTGTTTTTT. Its translation is CASSLNRGNTGELFF. The chain links TRBV7-2 to TRBJ2-2; D ambiguous. V was shortened by 3 bases and J by 1 base, with 9 bases between the two germline ends. This CDR3 comprises 15 residues. Germline V gene lookup returns CDR1 SGHTA and CDR2 FQGNSA.

The genes are TRBV7-9 and TRBJ2-1; D is perhaps TRBD1 or TRBD2 (5 bases each). From germline, CDR1 is SEHNR and CDR2 FQNEAQ (reference sequence). Trimming took off 7 bases at V and 0 bases at J, with 13 bases between the two ends. The CDR3 runs to 15 residues. CDR3 DNA sequence: TGTGCCAGCACCCTTGGGGGAAGCTCCTACAATGAGCAGTTCTTC. Its translation: CASTLGGSSYNEQFF.

This clone occurred many times. The chain uses TRBV14 and TRBJ2-1, with D perhaps being TRBD1 or TRBD2 (5 bases each). Germline V CDR1 and CDR2: SGHDN, FVKESK. V dropped 3 bases and J dropped 8 bases, with 11 bases sitting between them. The CDR3 totals 13 residues. The CDR3 reads CASSQIGTHEQFF. The CDR3 region has the DNA TGTGCCAGCAGCCAGATCGGGACCCATGAGCAGTTCTTC.

This chain connects TRBV2 to TRBJ1-2; maybe TRBD1 (6 bases). CDR3 length: 14 residues. V was cut by 5 bases and J by 2 bases, with 12 bases left in between. From germline, CDR1 is SNHLY and CDR2 FYNNEI. CDR3 amino acids: CASSKGTTNYGYTF. The DNA for the CDR3 is TGTGCCAGCAGTAAAGGGACAACGAACTATGGCTACACCTTC.

This clone showed up just a few times. V gene TRBV7-9 combines with J gene TRBJ2-1, with 7 bases aligning to TRBD2. J lost 1 base, V lost 3 bases, and 6 bases had no gene match. The CDR3 covers 16 residues. The germline V gene has CDR1 SEHNR and CDR2 FQNEAQ (reference sequence). CDR3 in amino acids: CASSLFGGGSYNEQFF. The CDR3 DNA is TGTGCCAGCAGCTTGTTTGGCGGGGGTTCCTACAATGAGCAGTTCTTC.

This clone was seen more than once but under ten times. The V call is TRBV7-9, the J call TRBJ2-1; 8 nucleotides line up with TRBD1. The CDR3 is made up of 15 amino acids. V gave up 1 base and J gave up 8 bases; unmatched junction bases: 7. The germline V gene encodes CDR1 SEHNR and CDR2 FQNEAQ (reference sequence). The CDR3 reads CASSLVSGQAYEQFF. The DNA for the CDR3 is TGTGCCAGCAGCTTAGTTTCGGGACAGGCTTATGAGCAGTTCTTC.

This clone was observed a few times. This sequence joins TRBV7-3 and TRBJ2-1; TRBD1 aligns across 8 bases. The junction had 8 bases not matched to a gene; V was cut back by 0 bases and J by 4 bases. There are 17 residues in the CDR3. Per the germline V gene, CDR1 is SGHTA and CDR2 is FQGTGA. The CDR3 DNA is TGTGCCAGCAGCTTAACTCCCCAGGGGGCGGGATACAATGAGCAGTTCTTC. Its translation is CASSLTPQGAGYNEQFF.